This note documents a single T cell receptor beta chain sequence. The antigen it binds to is not known. No base quality information exists; no much larger clone differs at one position. In the germline V gene (reference sequence), CDR1 corresponds to DFQATT and CDR2 to SNEGSKA. From its cysteine to its phenylalanine, the CDR3 spans 14 amino acids. The kept DNA is CDR3 alone, 42 bases in frame from the first base. V is pared back by 5 bases and J by 0 bases, with 11 bases lying between the germline termini. TCRdb lists the instrument as Illumina HiSeq 1500. The public reads were reprocessed in TCRdb via fastp at Q25 and MiXCR, keeping in-frame beta chains. Identical CDR3 proteins give one entry, which carries the most common genes and DNA. In all, the sample holds 700,000 to 950,000 distinct CDR3 sequences, and about 30% of those were seen once. Roughly 12% of the sample lies in the top ten. The sample belongs to a study of T cell repertoires in cytomegalovirus infection (dated by TCRdb to between 2019 and 2020). Describing the broader study: Peptide stimulations targeted recently identified HLA-C-restricted CMV epitopes, whose presentation resists viral immunomodulation, together with well-studied HLA-B-restricted epitopes. Because public TCR beta signatures pointed to carriage of CMV infection together with the matching HLA type, the HLA type of each donor mattered for the analysis. The research as a whole found: The ex vivo response was dominated by HLA-C-restricted CMV-specific TCR beta clonotypes, which also provided the single most frequent clonotype in two of eight donors. Carriers of CMV infection plus the relevant HLA type were discriminated by the cumulative frequency of public TCR beta family members in the study cohort and in an independent 352-donor cohort.

Read against the paper, the sample's treatment or condition label means: in vitro stimulation with specific CMV peptide epitopes to enrich CMV-specific T cells. The source was cultured CD8+ T cells from PBMCs, collected from culture after CMV antigen stimulation. This receptor was obtained from a human donor in good health (CMV status not recorded). Some clones in this sample may be carry-over from other donors' samples. The chain employs TRBV20-1 and TRBJ2-1; too little of a D gene remains to name it. The nucleotide sequence reads as follows: TGCAGTGCTGAGACTTCTAGCTCCTACAATGAGCAGTTCTTC. Its protein is CSAETSSSYNEQFF.